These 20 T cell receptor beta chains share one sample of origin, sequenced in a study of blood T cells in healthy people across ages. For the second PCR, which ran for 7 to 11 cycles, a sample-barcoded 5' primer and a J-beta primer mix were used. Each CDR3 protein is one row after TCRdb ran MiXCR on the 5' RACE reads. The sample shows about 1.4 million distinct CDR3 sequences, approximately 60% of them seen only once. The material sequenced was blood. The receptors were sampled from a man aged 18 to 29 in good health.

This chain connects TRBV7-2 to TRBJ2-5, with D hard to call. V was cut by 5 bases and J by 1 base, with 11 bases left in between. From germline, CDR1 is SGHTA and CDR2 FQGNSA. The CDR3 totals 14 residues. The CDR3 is CASSALSVQETQYF. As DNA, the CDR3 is TGTGCCAGCAGCGCTCTTTCCGTCCAAGAGACCCAGTACTTC.

The CDR3 DNA reads TGTGCCAGTACTGGGACTAGCGGGACCTACGAGCAGTACTTC. Translating it yields CASTGTSGTYEQYF. The chain uses TRBV25-1 and TRBJ2-7, with 13 bases identical to TRBD2. CDR1 and CDR2 (germline): MGHDK, SYGVNS. After removal of 9 bases from V and 2 bases from J, the junction contained 4 bases not matched to a gene. The CDR3 totals 14 residues.

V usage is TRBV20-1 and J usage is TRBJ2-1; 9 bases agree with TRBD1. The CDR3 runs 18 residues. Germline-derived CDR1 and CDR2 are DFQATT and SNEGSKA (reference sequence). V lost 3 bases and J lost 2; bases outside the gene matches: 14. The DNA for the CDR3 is TGCAGTGCTAGTGGAGGAGGGACAGGGATTAGGGCCTACAATGAGCAGTTCTTC. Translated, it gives CSASGGGTGIRAYNEQFF.

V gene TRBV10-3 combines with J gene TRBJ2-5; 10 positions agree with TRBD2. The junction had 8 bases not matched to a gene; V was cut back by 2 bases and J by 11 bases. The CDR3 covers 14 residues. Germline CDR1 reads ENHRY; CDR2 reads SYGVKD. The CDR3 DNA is TGTGCCATCAGTGAGCTAGCGGGAGTTAATGAGCAGTACTTC. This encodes CAISELAGVNEQYF.

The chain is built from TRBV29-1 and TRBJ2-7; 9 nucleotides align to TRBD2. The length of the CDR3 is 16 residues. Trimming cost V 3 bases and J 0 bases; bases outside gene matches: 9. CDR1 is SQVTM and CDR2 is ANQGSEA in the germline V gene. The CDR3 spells CSVEDKASGDSYEQYF. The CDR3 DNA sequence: TGCAGCGTTGAGGATAAGGCTAGCGGGGACTCCTACGAGCAGTACTTC.

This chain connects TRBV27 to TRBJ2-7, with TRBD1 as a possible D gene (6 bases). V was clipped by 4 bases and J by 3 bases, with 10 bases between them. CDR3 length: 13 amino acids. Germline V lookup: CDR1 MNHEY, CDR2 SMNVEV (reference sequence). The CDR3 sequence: CASSYRVFYEQYF. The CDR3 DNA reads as TGTGCCAGCAGTTACAGGGTGTTCTACGAGCAGTACTTC.

CDR3 sequence reads: CASSQEVRGPDPETQYF. In nucleotides, the CDR3 is TGTGCCAGCAGCCAAGAAGTGCGGGGGCCGGACCCAGAGACCCAGTACTTC. The chain couples TRBV4-2 to TRBJ2-5; possibly TRBD2 for D (7 bases). Deletions cut 0 bases from V and 4 bases from J, with 18 bases between. The CDR3 runs to 17 residues. Germline assignment: CDR1 LGHNA and CDR2 YNFKEQ.

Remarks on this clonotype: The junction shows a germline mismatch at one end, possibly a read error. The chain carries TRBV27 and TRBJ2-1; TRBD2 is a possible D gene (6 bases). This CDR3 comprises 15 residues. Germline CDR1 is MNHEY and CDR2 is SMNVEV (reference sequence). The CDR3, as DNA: TGTGCCAGCAGTATATCCGGTGGGGGGTACAATGAGCAGTTCTTC. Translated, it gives CASSISGGGYNEQFF.

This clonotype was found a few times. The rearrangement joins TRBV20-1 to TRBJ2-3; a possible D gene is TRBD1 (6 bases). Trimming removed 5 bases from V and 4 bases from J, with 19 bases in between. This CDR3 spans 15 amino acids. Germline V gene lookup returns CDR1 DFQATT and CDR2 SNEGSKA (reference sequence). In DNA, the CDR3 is TGCAGTGCTCCCGGGGTGGGGGCCCGGGCAGATACGCAGTATTTT. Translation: CSAPGVGARADTQYF.

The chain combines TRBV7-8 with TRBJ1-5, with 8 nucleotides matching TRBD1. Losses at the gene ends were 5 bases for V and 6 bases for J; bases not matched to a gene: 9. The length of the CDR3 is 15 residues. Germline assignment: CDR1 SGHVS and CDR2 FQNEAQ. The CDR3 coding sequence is TGTGCCAGCAGCCGAGGATCAGGGGGCGGTCAGCCCCAGCATTTT. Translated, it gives CASSRGSGGGQPQHF.

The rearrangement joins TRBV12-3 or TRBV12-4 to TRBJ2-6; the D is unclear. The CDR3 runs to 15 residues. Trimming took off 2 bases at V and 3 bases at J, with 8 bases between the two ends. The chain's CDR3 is CASSLSPLGANVLTF. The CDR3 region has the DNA TGTGCCAGCAGTTTAAGCCCTCTTGGGGCCAACGTCCTGACTTTC.

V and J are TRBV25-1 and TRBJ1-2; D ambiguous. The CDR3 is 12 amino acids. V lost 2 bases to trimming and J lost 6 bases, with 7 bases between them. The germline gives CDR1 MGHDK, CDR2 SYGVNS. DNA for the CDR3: TGTGCCAGCAGTGAACCCCTAAATGGCTACACCTTC. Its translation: CASSEPLNGYTF.

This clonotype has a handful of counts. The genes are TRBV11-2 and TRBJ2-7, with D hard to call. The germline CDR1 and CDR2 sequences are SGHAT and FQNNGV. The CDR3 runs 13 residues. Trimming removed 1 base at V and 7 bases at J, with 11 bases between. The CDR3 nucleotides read TGTGCCAGCAGCTTAGTGGTCTCCGGGGAGCAGTACTTC. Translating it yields CASSLVVSGEQYF.

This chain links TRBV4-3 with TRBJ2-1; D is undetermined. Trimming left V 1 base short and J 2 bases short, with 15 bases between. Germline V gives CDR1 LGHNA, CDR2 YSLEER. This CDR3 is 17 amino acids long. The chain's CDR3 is CASSQGTQLGPYNEQFF. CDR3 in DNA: TGCGCCAGCAGCCAAGGAACCCAACTGGGCCCCTACAATGAGCAGTTCTTC.

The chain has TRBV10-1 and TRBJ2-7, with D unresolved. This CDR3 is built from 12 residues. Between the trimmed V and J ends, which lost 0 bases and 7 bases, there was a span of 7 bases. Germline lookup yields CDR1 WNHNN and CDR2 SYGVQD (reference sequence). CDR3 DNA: TGCGCCAGCAGTGAGTCGTTGACAGAGCAGTACTTC. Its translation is CASSESLTEQYF.

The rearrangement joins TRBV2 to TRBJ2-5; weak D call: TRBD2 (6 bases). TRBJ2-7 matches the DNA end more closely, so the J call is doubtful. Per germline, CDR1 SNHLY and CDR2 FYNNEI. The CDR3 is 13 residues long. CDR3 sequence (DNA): TGTGCCAGCAAACCCGGGAGTCTATACGAGCAGTACTTC. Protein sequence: CASKPGSLYEQYF.

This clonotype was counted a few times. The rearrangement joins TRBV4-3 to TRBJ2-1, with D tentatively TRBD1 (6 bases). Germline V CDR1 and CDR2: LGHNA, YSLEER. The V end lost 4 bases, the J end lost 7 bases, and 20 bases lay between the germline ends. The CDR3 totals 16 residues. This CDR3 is CASSLSRQVDRNEQFF. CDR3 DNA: TGCGCCAGCAGCCTTTCGCGACAGGTGGACAGAAATGAGCAGTTCTTC.

The CDR3: CATSSTVNYNEQFF. CDR3 DNA: TGTGCCACCAGTTCTACAGTGAACTACAATGAGCAGTTCTTC. This chain uses TRBV24-1 with TRBJ2-1; D call uncertain. The CDR3 is 14 amino acids. Trimming took 6 bases from V and 3 from J, leaving 11 bases between them. The germline V gene has CDR1 KGHDR and CDR2 SFDVKD.

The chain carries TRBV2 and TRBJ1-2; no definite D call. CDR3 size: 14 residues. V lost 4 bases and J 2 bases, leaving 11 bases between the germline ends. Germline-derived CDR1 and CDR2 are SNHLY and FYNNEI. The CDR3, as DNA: TGTGCCAGCAGTGGGCTCAGTGAAAACTATGGCTACACCTTC. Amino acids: CASSGLSENYGYTF.

CDR3 loop: CASRGVDRGAYEQYF. For the CDR3, the DNA is TGCGCCAGCAGGGGAGTGGACAGGGGGGCCTACGAGCAGTACTTC. The rearrangement uses TRBV5-1 and TRBJ2-7; 10 bases match TRBD1. This CDR3 comprises 15 residues. Germline V lookup: CDR1 SGHRS, CDR2 YFSETQ. V shed 5 bases, J shed 2 bases, and the junction held 7 bases outside the gene matches.